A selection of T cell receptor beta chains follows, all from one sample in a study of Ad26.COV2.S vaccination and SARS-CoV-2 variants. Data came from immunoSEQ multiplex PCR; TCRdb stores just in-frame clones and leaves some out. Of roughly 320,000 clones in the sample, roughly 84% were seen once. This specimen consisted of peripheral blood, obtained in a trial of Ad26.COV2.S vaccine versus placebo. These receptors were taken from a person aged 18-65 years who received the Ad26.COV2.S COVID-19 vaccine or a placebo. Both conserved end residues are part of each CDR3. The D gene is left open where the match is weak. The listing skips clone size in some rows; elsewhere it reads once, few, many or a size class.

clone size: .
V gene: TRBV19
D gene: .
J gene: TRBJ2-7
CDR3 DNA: TGTGCCAGTAGTATAACAGTACCCTACGAGCAGTACTTC
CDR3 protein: CASSITVPYEQYF

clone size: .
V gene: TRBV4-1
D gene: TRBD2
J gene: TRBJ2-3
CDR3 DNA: TGCGCCAGCAGCCAAGTGTCTAGCGGGGGGGCAGATACGCAGTATTTT
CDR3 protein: CASSQVSSGGADTQYF

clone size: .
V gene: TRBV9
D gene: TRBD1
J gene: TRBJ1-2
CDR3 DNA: TGTGCCAGCAGAGACCGAACCGGGACAGGGGATGCTGGCTACACCTTC
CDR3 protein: CASRDRTGTGDAGYTF

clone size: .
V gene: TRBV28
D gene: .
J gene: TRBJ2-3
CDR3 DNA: TGTGCCAGCAGTTTCCAGGCAGATACGCAGTATTTT
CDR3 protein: CASSFQADTQYF

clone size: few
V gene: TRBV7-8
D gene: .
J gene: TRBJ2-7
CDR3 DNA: TGTGCCAGCAGCCCGGCGAGGAACCCCTACGAGCAGTACTTC
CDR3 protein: CASSPARNPYEQYF

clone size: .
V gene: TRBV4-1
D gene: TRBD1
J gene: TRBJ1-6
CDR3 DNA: TGCGCCAGCAGGACTCAGGGGGGATATGACAATTCACCCCTCCACTTT
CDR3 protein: CASRTQGGYDNSPLHF

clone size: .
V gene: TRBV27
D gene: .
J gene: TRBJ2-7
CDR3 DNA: TGTGCCAGCAGCCCAGTCCAATCCCACGAGCAGTACTTC
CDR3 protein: CASSPVQSHEQYF

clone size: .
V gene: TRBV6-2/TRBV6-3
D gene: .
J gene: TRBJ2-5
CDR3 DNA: TGTGCCAGCAGTTCGAGAGGTTGGCCCTCGGAGACCCAGTACTTC
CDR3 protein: CASSSRGWPSETQYF

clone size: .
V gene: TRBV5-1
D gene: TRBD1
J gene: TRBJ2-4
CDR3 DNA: TGCGCCAGCAGCGCGGACAGGGCCGGAAACATTCAGTACTTC
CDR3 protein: CASSADRAGNIQYF

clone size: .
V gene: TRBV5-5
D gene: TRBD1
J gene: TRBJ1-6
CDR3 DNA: TGTGCCAGCAGCCCGGGACAGGGGGCAGGCTCACCCCTCCACTTT
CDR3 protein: CASSPGQGAGSPLHF

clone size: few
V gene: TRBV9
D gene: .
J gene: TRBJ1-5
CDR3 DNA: TGTGCCAGCAGCGGAGGCAGCAATCAGCCCCAGCATTTT
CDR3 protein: CASSGGSNQPQHF

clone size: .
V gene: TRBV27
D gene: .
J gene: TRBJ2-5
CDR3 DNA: TGTGCCAGCAGTTTTACAGGGAGGGGCCAAGAGACCCAGTACTTC
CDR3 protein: CASSFTGRGQETQYF

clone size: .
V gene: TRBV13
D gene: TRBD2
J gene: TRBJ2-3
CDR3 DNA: TGTGCCAGCAGCGGATATAGCGGGGGGGCAGATACGCAGTATTTT
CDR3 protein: CASSGYSGGADTQYF

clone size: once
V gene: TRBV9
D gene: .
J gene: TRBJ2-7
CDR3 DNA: TGTGCCAGCAGCGTAGATCTCGACTACGAGCAGTACTTC
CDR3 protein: CASSVDLDYEQYF

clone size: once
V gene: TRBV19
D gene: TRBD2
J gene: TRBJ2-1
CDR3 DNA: TGTGCCAGTAGTATAAGAGGTCGGGGGGGCCCTTACAATGAGCAGTTCTTC
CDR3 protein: CASSIRGRGGPYNEQFF

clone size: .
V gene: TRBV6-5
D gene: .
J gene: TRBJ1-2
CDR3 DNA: TGTGCCAGCAGTTACTTCGGGGGCTTCTATGGCTACACCTTC
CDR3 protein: CASSYFGGFYGYTF

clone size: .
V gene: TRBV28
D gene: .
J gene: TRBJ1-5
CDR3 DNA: TGTGCCAGCACGAGGGCTTCGGATCAGCCCCAGCATTTT
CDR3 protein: CASTRASDQPQHF

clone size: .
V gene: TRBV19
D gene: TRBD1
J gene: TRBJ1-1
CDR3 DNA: TGTGCCAGTAGTAGGTTCGGAGACAGGGAGGGGAACACTGAAGCTTTCTTT
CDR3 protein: CASSRFGDREGNTEAFF

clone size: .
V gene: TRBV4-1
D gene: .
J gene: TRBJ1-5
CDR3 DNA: TGCGCCAGCAGCCAAGATCGGGGGGCACTGGATCAGCCCCAGCATTTT
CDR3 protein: CASSQDRGALDQPQHF

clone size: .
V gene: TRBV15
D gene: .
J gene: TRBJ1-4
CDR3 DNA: TGTGCCACCAGCAGATTGACAGAAAAACTGTTTTTT
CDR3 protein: CATSRLTEKLFF

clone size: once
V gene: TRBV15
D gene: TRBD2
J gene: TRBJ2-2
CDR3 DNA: TGTGCCACCAGCAGGGGACTAGCGGGGCAGACCGGGGAGCTGTTTTTT
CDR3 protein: CATSRGLAGQTGELFF

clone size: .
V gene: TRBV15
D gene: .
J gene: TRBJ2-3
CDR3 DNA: TGTGCCACCAGCAGGGCGGGACTCCCAAAAGACACAGATACGCAGTATTTT
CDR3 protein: CATSRAGLPKDTDTQYF

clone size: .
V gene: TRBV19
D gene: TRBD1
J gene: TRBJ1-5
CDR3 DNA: TGTGCCAGTAGTACCCGACAGGGGGATCAGCCCCAGCATTTT
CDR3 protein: CASSTRQGDQPQHF

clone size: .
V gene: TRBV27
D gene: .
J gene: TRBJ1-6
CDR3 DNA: TGTGCCAGCAGTCGACAGAAGGAGTATAATTCACCCCTCCACTTT
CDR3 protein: CASSRQKEYNSPLHF

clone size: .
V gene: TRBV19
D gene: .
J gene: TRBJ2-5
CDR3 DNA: TGTGCCAGTAGTAAAATGGGACAACAAGAGACCCAGTACTTC
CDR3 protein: CASSKMGQQETQYF

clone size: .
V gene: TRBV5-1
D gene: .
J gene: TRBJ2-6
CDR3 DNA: TGCGCCAGCAGCCTCAGAGTATCTGGGGCCAACGTCCTGACTTTC
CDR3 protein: CASSLRVSGANVLTF

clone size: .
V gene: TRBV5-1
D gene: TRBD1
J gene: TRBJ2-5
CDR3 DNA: TGCGCCAGCAGCTTGGGACAGGGGGCTTGGGAGACCCAGTACTTC
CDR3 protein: CASSLGQGAWETQYF

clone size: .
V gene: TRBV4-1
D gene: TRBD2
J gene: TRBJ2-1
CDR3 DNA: TGCGCCAGCAGCCGTACTAGCGGGGGGGCAAATGAGCAGTTCTTC
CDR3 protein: CASSRTSGGANEQFF

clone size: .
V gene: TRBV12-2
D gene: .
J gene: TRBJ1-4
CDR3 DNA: TGTGCAAGTCGCTTATTGCGTGAGTTTTGGGCAGCAACTAATGAAAAACTGTTTTTT
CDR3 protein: CASRLLREFWAATNEKLFF

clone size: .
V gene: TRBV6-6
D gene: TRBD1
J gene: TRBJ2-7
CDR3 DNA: TGTGCCAGCAGTATCGCCGGGACAGGTTACGAGCAGTACTTC
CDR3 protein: CASSIAGTGYEQYF

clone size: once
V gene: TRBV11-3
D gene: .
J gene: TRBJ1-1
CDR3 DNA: TGTGCCAGCAGCTTAAACCGTCACACTGAAGCTTTCTTT
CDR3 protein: CASSLNRHTEAFF

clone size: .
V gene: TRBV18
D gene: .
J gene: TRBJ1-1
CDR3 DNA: TGTGCCAGCTCACCTCGCGCCCCGAAGGCTGAAGCTTTCTTT
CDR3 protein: CASSPRAPKAEAFF

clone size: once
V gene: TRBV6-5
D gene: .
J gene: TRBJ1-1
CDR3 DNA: TGTGCCAGCAGTTACTATCAGGGAGCAAACACTGAAGCTTTCTTT
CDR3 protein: CASSYYQGANTEAFF

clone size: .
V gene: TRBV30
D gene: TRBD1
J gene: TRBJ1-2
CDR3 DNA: TGTGCCTGGGGGACAGGGAACTATGGCTACACCTTC
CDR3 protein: CAWGTGNYGYTF

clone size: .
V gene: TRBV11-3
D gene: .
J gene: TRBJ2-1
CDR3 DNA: TGTGCCAGCAGCTCCCGAGGGGGGGCCGGTGAGCAGTTCTTC
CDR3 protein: CASSSRGGAGEQFF

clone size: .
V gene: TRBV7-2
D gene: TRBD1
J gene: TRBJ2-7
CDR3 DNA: TGTGCCAGCAGCATGACAGGGGCGAACGCCTACGAGCAGTACTTC
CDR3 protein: CASSMTGANAYEQYF

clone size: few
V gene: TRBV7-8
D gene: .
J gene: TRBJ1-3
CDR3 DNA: TGTGCCAGCAGCAATACCCCGGGCAGGCCCCGGACGGCTGGAAACACCATATATTTT
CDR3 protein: CASSNTPGRPRTAGNTIYF

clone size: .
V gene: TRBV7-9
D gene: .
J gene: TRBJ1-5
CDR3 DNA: TGTGCCAGCAGCTTGAGTGGGCCCCAGCATTTT
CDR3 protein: CASSLSGPQHF

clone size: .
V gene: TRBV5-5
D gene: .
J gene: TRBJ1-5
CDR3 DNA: TGTGCCAGCAGCTTGGAACAGAGGGGCAATCAGCCCCAGCATTTT
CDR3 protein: CASSLEQRGNQPQHF

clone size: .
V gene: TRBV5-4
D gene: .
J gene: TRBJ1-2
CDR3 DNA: TGTGCCAGCAGCTTTTGGTCAGTGGCCGGCGGCTACACCTTC
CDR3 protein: CASSFWSVAGGYTF

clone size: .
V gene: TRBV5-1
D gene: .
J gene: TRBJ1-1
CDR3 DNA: TGCGCCAGCAGCCTAGAACTTAGGGGCAGGCTGGGCACTGAAGCTTTCTTT
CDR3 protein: CASSLELRGRLGTEAFF

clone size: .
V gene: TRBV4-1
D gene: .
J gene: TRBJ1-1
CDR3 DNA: TGCGCCAGCAGCCAACCGAACAGGGAGGACACTGAAGCTTTCTTT
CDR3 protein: CASSQPNREDTEAFF

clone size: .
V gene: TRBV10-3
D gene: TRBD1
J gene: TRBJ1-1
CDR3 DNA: TGTGCCATCACCCGGGACAGGGATAAAGAAGCTTTCTTT
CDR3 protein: CAITRDRDKEAFF

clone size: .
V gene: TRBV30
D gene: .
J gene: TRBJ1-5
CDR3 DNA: TGTGCCTGGAACCCGGGACCGAGAAATCAGCCCCAGCATTTT
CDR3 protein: CAWNPGPRNQPQHF

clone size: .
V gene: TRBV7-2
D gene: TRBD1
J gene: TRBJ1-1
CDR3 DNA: TGTGCCAGCAGCTTGGGGATGACAGGGGTTTCTTTCTTT
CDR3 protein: CASSLGMTGVSFF

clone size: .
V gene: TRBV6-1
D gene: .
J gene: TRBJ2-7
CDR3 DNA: TGTGCCAGCAGTGAAGAATTCGCCACCCACTCCTACGAGCAGTACTTC
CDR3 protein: CASSEEFATHSYEQYF